This T cell receptor (beta chain) was captured by sequencing in a study of immune evolution from preneoplasia to lung adenocarcinoma (dated by TCRdb to the early 2020s). For the study in its entirety: HLA loss of heterozygosity was seen in roughly 7%, 15% and 33% of AIS, MIA and ADC lesions, and in no AAH lesions. Immune contexture across lung adenocarcinoma precursors and invasive adenocarcinoma was profiled using immune gene expression, TCR sequencing and multiplex immunofluorescence. Resected precursor lesions (AAH, AIS, MIA) and invasive adenocarcinomas were each compared against paired morphologically normal lung tissue. The sample size depended on which specimens were available, not on a prior power calculation. The immune data were integrated with whole exome sequencing and methylation data obtained from the same cohort of nodules. The overall cohort comprised just under 55 patients with pulmonary nodules who underwent surgical resection. TCR sequencing data were obtained from under 60 patients. It was reported in the study that approximately 99 samples were used for TCR sequencing. POLYSOLVER was used to infer Class I HLA alleles from exome data, and LOHHLA was used to detect allele-specific HLA loss. Findings and caveats that apply to the study as a whole: All patients were from Japan and China, so applicability to Western populations was uncertain. The findings were based on association rather than direct causation, and larger cohorts with long-term follow-up and longitudinal biopsies were deemed needed. T cell clonality was highest in KRAS-mutant nodules compared with EGFR-mutant or double wild-type lesions. Clonality was highest in normal lung, while later-stage lesions appeared to have lower clonality but higher T cell density and diversity. Top T cell clone frequencies were highest in normal lung and appeared to decrease progressively from AAH through AIS, MIA and invasive adenocarcinoma.

Regarding this clone: It lacks a known antigen. Per-nucleotide qualities are absent, and no much larger clonotype sits a single base away.

V and J are trimmed by 4 bases and 0 bases, and the gene matches miss 9 bases of the junction. From cysteine to phenylalanine, the CDR3 is 18 amino acids long. This entry keeps only the CDR3 DNA: 54 bases, framed from base 1. Reading the germline V gene (reference sequence) gives CDR1 SGHNT and CDR2 YYREEE. Resection was performed on patients in Japan or China between the mid-2010s and the late 2010s. Histologic diagnosis of each case was confirmed independently by two lung cancer pathologists on H&E slides. Premalignant or tumor cells were enriched for nucleic acid extraction by macro-dissection performed after pathologic assessment. FFPE tissue was used for DNA isolation with the AllPrep DNA/RNA FFPE Kit. Using the immunoSEQ hsTCRbeta Kit, TCR beta CDR3 regions were sequenced from DNA. The paper's processing steps were these. TCR sequencing data were analysed with the ImmunoSEQ Analyzer. T cell clonality was defined as 1 minus Pielou's evenness computed on productive rearrangements. To measure T cell diversity, the inverse Simpson index was applied to productive templates. T cell density was expressed as TCR beta template counts normalized to usable DNA, with usable DNA estimated by amplifying and sequencing housekeeping genes. TCR metrics were compared across histologic stages using two-sided Kruskal-Wallis tests. The table was pulled from immuneACCESS by TCRdb, which kept in-frame rearrangements only. Such tables lose some clones; where checked, under half of the loss comes from unresolved V genes, and the rest has no known cause. V and J calls plus clone size are reproduced from that table; the DNA served to infer D and trimming. Present in this sample are approximately 5,000 clones, approximately 79% of which were seen just once. 5% to 7.5% of the sample goes to the ten largest clones.

The rearranged segments are TRBV5-4 and TRBJ1-6; TRBD1 lines up with 8 middle nucleotides. This receptor was taken from a person between 45 and 75 years old with lung adenocarcinoma. Specimen: FFPE minimally invasive lung adenocarcinoma tissue. The cell subset or site label on this specimen signifies: micro-invasive lung adenocarcinoma (MIA). The CDR3 is CASSIGGTGGSYNSPLHF. The DNA sequence is given as TGTGCCAGCAGCATTGGGGGAACAGGGGGCTCCTATAATTCACCCCTCCACTTT.